These 8 T cell receptor beta chains were sequenced from one sample in a study of shared clonotypes between healthy human individuals. Libraries were prepared by immunoSEQ multiplex PCR; TCRdb keeps only in-frame clonotypes and omits some of them. The table records roughly 2.6 million clones, approximately 94% of them present only once. Input material: naive CD4+ T cells sorted from blood. Specified subset: CD45RA+ positively selected. These receptor sequences come from a man aged 18-30 years in good health.

This chain links TRBV7-2 with TRBJ2-1; 7 bases match TRBD2. V was clipped by 2 bases and J by 7 bases; unmatched bases: 5. CDR1 SGHTA and CDR2 FQGNSA come from the germline V gene. The CDR3 is 14 residues long. The CDR3 coding sequence is TGTGCCAGCAGCTTAAGGGGAGGGGAAAATGAGCAGTTCTTC. This encodes CASSLRGGENEQFF.

This clone was counted a single time. This sequence joins TRBV11-2 and TRBJ2-1, with D perhaps TRBD1 (6 bases). CDR1 is SGHAT and CDR2 is FQNNGV in the germline V gene. V dropped 6 bases and J dropped 0 bases, with 18 bases sitting between them. The CDR3 has 17 amino acids. The CDR3 nucleotides are TGTGCCAGCAGTTCCACAGGGTTTCTAAGCTCCTACAATGAGCAGTTCTTC. It yields the protein CASSSTGFLSSYNEQFF.

The rearrangement joins TRBV11-3 to TRBJ2-7, with 9 bases lining up with TRBD1. The germline gives CDR1 SGHNT, CDR2 YENEEA. This CDR3 has 15 amino acids. V dropped 1 base and J dropped 3; count of bases not matched to a gene: 4. CDR3 sequence (DNA): TGTGCCAGCAGCTTAGGTCGGGACAGGGACTACGAGCAGTACTTC. Its protein product is CASSLGRDRDYEQYF.

A remark on this clone: Compared with germline, one end of the junction differs, possibly owing to a read error. The chain employs TRBV7-7 and TRBJ2-5; D is perhaps TRBD1 or TRBD2 (5 bases each). The CDR3 consists of 14 residues. Germline CDR1 reads SSHAT; CDR2 reads FNYEAQ (reference sequence). The CDR3 DNA sequence: TGTGCTAGCAGGGACCAGATCACCCAAGAGACCCAGTACTTC. Translating it yields CASRDQITQETQYF.

This clone has only one observation. The chain combines TRBV6-1 with TRBJ2-7; the D gene is possibly TRBD1 (6 bases). The CDR3 loop spans 15 amino acids. Trimming took off 0 bases at V and 2 bases at J, with 11 bases between the two ends. CDR1 MNHNS and CDR2 SASEGT come from the germline V gene. The CDR3 region is CASSEAGTKAYEQYF. The CDR3 DNA is TGTGCCAGCAGTGAAGCTGGGACAAAAGCCTACGAGCAGTACTTC.

The V and J genes are TRBV20-1 and TRBJ2-5; no reliable D call. There are 10 residues in the CDR3. With 7 bases removed from V and 1 base from J, the gap between germline ends came to 4 bases. CDR1 is DFQATT and CDR2 is SNEGSKA in the germline V gene (reference sequence). CDR3 protein: CSGSQETQYF. The CDR3 bases are TGCAGTGGTTCCCAAGAGACCCAGTACTTC.

The rearrangement links TRBV29-1 to TRBJ2-2; D remains ambiguous. This CDR3 is built from 13 residues. Trimming took 4 bases from V and 3 from J, leaving 9 bases between them. CDR1 is SQVTM and CDR2 is ANQGSEA in the germline V gene. CDR3 in DNA: TGCAGCGTTGGCGGAGCTCACACCGGGGAGCTGTTTTTT. Translated, it gives CSVGGAHTGELFF.

The chain joins TRBV4-3 to TRBJ2-7; 7 nucleotides agree with TRBD1. Germline CDR1 reads LGHNA; CDR2 reads YSLEER. The trim removed 3 bases at V and 3 bases at J, leaving 11 bases unmatched. The CDR3 is 16 residues long. The CDR3: CASSQDTPGQIYEQYF. CDR3 bases: TGCGCCAGCAGCCAGGACACCCCGGGACAGATCTACGAGCAGTACTTC.